This T cell receptor (beta chain) was obtained from a study of blood T cell repertoires in COVID-19. Study summary: Collection of acute and convalescent COVID-19 samples took place in the United States, Italy and Spain.

TCRdb's table, derived via immunoSEQ multiplex PCR, lists solely in-frame clones and lacks some. The table includes roughly 110,000 clones, 80% to 95% detected once. Germline V lookup: CDR1 MGHDK, CDR2 SYGVNS. CDR3 length equals 14 residues. V lost 0 bases and J lost 9; bases outside the gene matches: 2. This clonotype was obtained from a woman between 25 and 40 years old with acute or convalescent COVID-19. The V and J genes are TRBV25-1 and TRBJ1-6; 7 bases are shared with TRBD1. Sequenced sample: peripheral blood. This chain's CDR3 is CASSEYGTASPLHF. The CDR3 DNA reads TGTGCCAGCAGTGAATATGGGACAGCTTCACCCCTCCACTTT. Drawing the rest from reference TRBV25-1 and TRBJ1-6, the complete variable domain is EADIYQTPRYLVIGTGKKITLECSQTMGHDKMYWYQQDPGMELHLIHYSYGVNSTEKGDLSSESTVSRIRTEHFPLTLESARPSHTSQYLCASSEYGTASPLHFGNGTRLTVT.